Here is one TCR beta chain with its context. Its antigen is still unknown. Germline V gives CDR1 SEHNR, CDR2 FQNEAQ (reference sequence). There are 15 residues in the CDR3. Trimming removed 3 bases from V and 2 bases from J, with 13 bases in between. These data come from a study of CD8 T cells in Susac syndrome. About the study: When blood was drawn, patients with Susac syndrome were on intravenous immunoglobulin alone, on corticosteroids, or therapy-naive.

TEMRA cells were FACS-enriched and CD8+ and CD4+ T cells negatively isolated. The study's findings and limits: Acknowledgment was made by the study that its TCR sequencing and HLA analysis involved a relatively small number of individuals. Clonal expansion was not observed in the Susac syndrome CD4+ T cell repertoires.

RNA was extracted with the RNeasy kit, and a quantity of roughly 0.5 to 1 ug was reverse transcribed using random hexamers. TCRdb independently ran MiXCR on the immunoSEQ multiplex PCR reads; one entry per CDR3 protein. The sample lists 200,000 to 300,000 distinct CDR3 sequences, around 96% occurring once. This receptor was taken from a human donor with Susac syndrome. Sequencing was carried out using CD4+ T cells from PBMCs. The chain carries TRBV7-9 and TRBJ1-1, with TRBD1 as a possible D gene (6 bases). The CDR3 region is CASSFSDRPNTEAFF. As DNA, the CDR3 is TGTGCCAGCAGCTTCTCGGACAGACCTAACACTGAAGCTTTCTTT. The full variable domain, in which reference TRBV7-9 and TRBJ1-1 provide the parts outside the CDR3, is DTGVSQNPRHKITKRGQNVTFRCDPISEHNRLYWYRQTLGQGPEFLTYFQNEAQLEKSRLLSDRFSAERPKGSFSTLEIQRTEQGDSAMYLCASSFSDRPNTEAFFGQGTRLTVV.